This is a list of T cell receptor beta chains from one sample in a study of PD-1 blockade in classical Hodgkin lymphoma. The protocol was immunoSEQ multiplex PCR, while the TCRdb copy is restricted to in-frame clones and leaves out a portion. The repertoire includes 35,000 to 45,000 clones, 60% to 75% of them detected once, and less than 4% sits in the top ten. The specimen comprised peripheral blood mononuclear cells (PBMCs), sampled at baseline. The source is a human donor with classical Hodgkin lymphoma. Each CDR3 is given with its conserved first and last residue. A D gene is named only where the DNA matches it firmly. Clone size is shown for a subset of rows, as once, few, many or a class of expanded clone.

j_call | v_call | clone_size | d_call | cdr3_nt | cdr3_aa
TRBJ2-5 | TRBV7-2 | - | - | TGTGCCAGCAGCTTTTCCAGGGGCGCAGGAAAAGAGACCCAGTACTTC | CASSFSRGAGKETQYF
TRBJ2-7 | TRBV6-5 | - | - | TGTGCCAGCAGTTACGAGGAGGGGGCCGAGCAGTACTTC | CASSYEEGAEQYF
TRBJ2-1 | TRBV30 | once | TRBD2 | TGTGCCTGGATACTAGCGGGTAATGAGCAGTTCTTC | CAWILAGNEQFF
TRBJ1-1 | TRBV11-1 | - | - | TGTGCCAGCAGCCTTCCCGGACGGTCTGAGTTT | CASSLPGRSEF
TRBJ2-3 | TRBV27 | - | TRBD2 | TGTGCCAGCAGTGGGACTAGCGGGAGTGTCACAGATACGCAGTATTTT | CASSGTSGSVTDTQYF
TRBJ2-5 | TRBV7-9 | - | - | TGTGCCAGCAGCTTAGTTCGGGGCCTTGAGACCCAGTACTTC | CASSLVRGLETQYF
TRBJ2-4 | TRBV7-6 | - | TRBD1 | TGTGCCAGCAGCTCCTACCCCCAGGGGGCAGGGGGGAACATTCAGTACTTC | CASSSYPQGAGGNIQYF
TRBJ1-5 | TRBV12-5 | once | - | TGTGCTAGTGGTCCGAACTTGATGCAGCCCCAGCATTTT | CASGPNLMQPQHF
TRBJ2-7 | TRBV7-2 | once | - | TGTGCCAGCAGCTTAGATTCAGGGGCCTACGAGCAGTACTTC | CASSLDSGAYEQYF
TRBJ2-5 | TRBV11-3 | - | TRBD2 | TGTGCCAGCAGCCTAAGGACTAGCGGGAGTGTGGAGACCCAGTACTTC | CASSLRTSGSVETQYF
TRBJ2-3 | TRBV7-6 | - | - | TGTGCCAGCAGCTTAAGGCCAGGAGTTAGCACAGATACGCAGTATTTT | CASSLRPGVSTDTQYF
TRBJ2-1 | TRBV18 | - | TRBD2 | TGTGCCAGCTCGGCCCGTTTTCAACCTTTAGCGGGGCACAATGAGCAGTTCTTC | CASSARFQPLAGHNEQFF
TRBJ2-7 | TRBV7-2 | few | TRBD1 | TGTGCCAGCAGCCTTACGGGACAGGGGGTCGGCGAGCAGTACTTC | CASSLTGQGVGEQYF
TRBJ1-3 | TRBV9 | - | - | TGTGCCAGCAGCCTCCGGGGGGCCGCGGGAAACACCATATATTTT | CASSLRGAAGNTIYF
TRBJ2-1 | TRBV19 | - | TRBD2 | TGTGCCAGTAGCGGACTAGCGGGAGTATGGAATGAGCAGTTCTTC | CASSGLAGVWNEQFF
TRBJ2-7 | TRBV19 | - | - | TGTGCCAGCGGGGCCTTTTACGAGCAGTACTTC | CASGAFYEQYF
TRBJ2-1 | TRBV29-1 | few | TRBD1 | TGCAGCGTTGGGACAGGGGGATACAATGAGCAGTTCTTC | CSVGTGGYNEQFF
TRBJ2-7 | TRBV27 | - | TRBD1 | TGTGCCAGCAGTTTAACAGGGGATTCCTACGAGCAGTACTTC | CASSLTGDSYEQYF
TRBJ2-2 | TRBV27 | - | TRBD2 | TGTGCCAGCAGTCTGGGGGGGACGCCGGTTTCGAACACCGGGGAGCTGTTTTTT | CASSLGGTPVSNTGELFF
TRBJ2-1 | TRBV11-3 | once | - | TGTGCCAGCAGCTTCGCGGCGGTGGATGAGCAGTTCTTC | CASSFAAVDEQFF
TRBJ2-3 | TRBV28 | few | - | TGTGCCAGCAGTGGCCGAAAGGGACTGAACACAGATACGCAGTATTTT | CASSGRKGLNTDTQYF